The 28 T cell receptor beta chains below were found in one sample sequenced in a study of blood T cell repertoires in COVID-19. TCRdb's table, derived via immunoSEQ multiplex PCR, lists solely in-frame clones and lacks some. This table has nearly 90,000 clones, about 78% appearing once. Sequenced: peripheral blood. Receptor source: a woman older than 75 with acute or convalescent COVID-19.

The rearrangement links TRBV4-2 to TRBJ1-3, with TRBD1 matching 8 bases. Germline V gene lookup returns CDR1 LGHNA and CDR2 YNFKEQ. CDR3 length equals 16 residues. V was clipped by 6 bases and J by 2 bases; unmatched bases: 9. CDR3 sequence (DNA): TGTGCCAGCAGGGAAAAGGACAGGGCGGCTGGAAACACCATATATTTT. Translating gives CASREKDRAAGNTIYF.

The chain recombines TRBV10-3 with TRBJ1-3; D is unresolved. CDR3 length equals 13 residues. Per germline, CDR1 ENHRY and CDR2 SYGVKD. Trimming shortened V by 0 bases and J by 8 bases, and 8 bases separated the two germline ends. The CDR3 loop is CAISESEGHTIYF. In DNA, the CDR3 is TGTGCCATCAGTGAGTCCGAGGGTCACACCATATATTTT.

This clone was detected a few times. The V gene is TRBV11-2, the J gene TRBJ1-1, with D unresolved. Deletions cut 0 bases from V and 7 bases from J, with 12 bases between. Per the germline V gene, CDR1 is SGHAT and CDR2 is FQNNGV. This CDR3 is built from 14 residues. Here the CDR3 reads CASSLDIRGIEAFF. The CDR3 DNA is TGTGCCAGCAGCTTAGATATTAGAGGTATTGAAGCTTTCTTT.

The V gene is TRBV7-9, the J gene TRBJ1-1, with unresolved D. The length of the CDR3 is 11 residues. Germline V lookup: CDR1 SEHNR, CDR2 FQNEAQ (reference sequence). The V end lost 5 bases, the J end lost 4 bases, and 5 bases lay between the germline ends. CDR3 sequence: CASSPSTEAFF. The CDR3, as DNA: TGTGCCAGCAGCCCGAGCACTGAAGCTTTCTTT.

The chain employs TRBV24-1 and TRBJ2-1, with 12 bases identical to TRBD2. The junction had 6 bases not matched to a gene; V was cut back by 4 bases and J by 6 bases. CDR3 length: 16 amino acids. Germline V gives CDR1 KGHDR, CDR2 SFDVKD. The CDR3 region has the DNA TGTGCCACCAGTGACCCCGGACTAGCGGGGTTCAATGAGCAGTTCTTC. Encoded protein: CATSDPGLAGFNEQFF.

The rearrangement links TRBV18 to TRBJ1-1, with 7 bases matching TRBD1. Germline V gene lookup returns CDR1 KGHSH and CDR2 LQKENI. The junction had 6 bases not matched to a gene; V was cut back by 4 bases and J by 4 bases. This CDR3 spans 14 amino acids. The CDR3 DNA sequence: TGTGCCAGCTCACGGGACAGAGGAGGCACTGAAGCTTTCTTT. Translated: CASSRDRGGTEAFF.

The J gene is TRBJ2-1, the V gene TRBV3-1 (or the pseudogene TRBV3-2); 13 bases are a match to TRBD2. Germline V gene sequence: CDR1 LGHDT, CDR2 YNNKEL (reference sequence). This CDR3 contains 15 residues. V was clipped by 5 bases and J by 6 bases; unmatched bases: 4. CDR3 sequence: CASSIRLAGGNEQFF. CDR3 DNA: TGTGCCAGCAGCATTCGACTAGCGGGGGGCAATGAGCAGTTCTTC.

The V gene is TRBV9, the J gene TRBJ2-5, with 9 bases identical to TRBD1. The V gene's germline CDR1 is SGDLS and CDR2 YYNGEE. The CDR3 has 15 residues. V lost 0 bases and J lost 7; bases outside the gene matches: 7. The CDR3 reads CASSVGGQGFGTQYF. CDR3 DNA: TGTGCCAGCAGCGTAGGGGGACAGGGATTTGGGACCCAGTACTTC.

The genes are TRBV28 and TRBJ1-5; tentatively, D is TRBD1 (5 bases). Looked up from germline, CDR1 is MDHEN and CDR2 is SYDVKM. This CDR3 is 12 amino acids long. V lost 8 bases and J lost 4, with 9 bases in between. The DNA for the CDR3 is TGTGCCAGCGACAGTTTGAATCAGCCCCAGCATTTT. It yields the protein CASDSLNQPQHF. The variable domain in full, with the rest retrieved from reference TRBV28 and TRBJ1-5, is DVKVTQSSRYLVKRTGEKVFLECVQDMDHENMFWYRQDPGLGLRLIYFSYDVKMKEKGDIPEGYSVSREKKERFSLILESASTNQTSMYLCASDSLNQPQHFGDGTRLSIL.

This clone has only a few counts. V is TRBV6-2 or TRBV6-3 and J is TRBJ1-2, with 12 bases that match TRBD1. The CDR3 totals 16 residues. Germline assignment: CDR1 MNHEY and CDR2 SVGEGT. Trimming removed 2 bases from V and 3 bases from J; junction bases left unmatched: 4. DNA of the CDR3: TGTGCCAGCAGTTACACCGGGACAGGGGGCGACTATGGCTACACCTTC. This translates into CASSYTGTGGDYGYTF.

This clone was found a few times. This sequence joins TRBV7-2 and TRBJ1-1; TRBD1 is a possible D gene (5 bases). CDR3 size: 16 residues. Germline assignment: CDR1 SGHTA and CDR2 FQGNSA. V was cut by 5 bases and J by 2 bases, with 18 bases left in between. CDR3 loop: CASSPDVGGANTEAFF. The CDR3, as DNA: TGTGCCAGCAGCCCTGATGTCGGAGGGGCTAACACTGAAGCTTTCTTT.

The chain recombines TRBV10-3 with TRBJ2-2, with 9 bases aligning to TRBD2. CDR3 length: 16 amino acids. Germline values: CDR1 ENHRY, CDR2 SYGVKD. V was clipped by 7 bases and J by 5 bases; unmatched bases: 11. CDR3 coding DNA: TGTGCCATCACTGACGTGGGGAGCGGGGGGACCGGGGAGCTGTTTTTT. It yields the protein CAITDVGSGGTGELFF.

The V and J genes are TRBV15 and TRBJ1-2, with D unclear. Germline lookup yields CDR1 LNHNV and CDR2 YYDKDF (reference sequence). The CDR3 is 13 residues long. V gave up 0 bases and J gave up 4 bases, with 6 bases separating them. The CDR3 region is CATSREGGYGYTF. The CDR3 nucleotides read TGTGCCACCAGCAGAGAGGGAGGCTATGGCTACACCTTC. The whole variable domain, remainder taken from reference TRBV15 and TRBJ1-2, is DAMVIQNPRYQVTQFGKPVTLSCSQTLNHNVMYWYQQKSSQAPKLLFHYYDKDFNNEADTPDNFQSRRPNTSFCFLDIRSPGLGDTAMYLCATSREGGYGYTFGSGTRLTVV.

The DNA for the CDR3 is TGTGCCAGCTCACTCGGGACAGGGGAAGGAAACACCATATATTTT. It yields the protein CASSLGTGEGNTIYF. The chain has TRBV18 and TRBJ1-3, with 10 bases fitting TRBD1. V lost 4 bases and J lost 4; bases outside the gene matches: 4. CDR1 is KGHSH, CDR2 LQKENI, per germline. The CDR3 consists of 15 residues.

This chain joins TRBV7-3 and TRBJ1-1, with TRBD1 as a possible D gene (5 bases). The CDR3 length is 11 residues. From germline, CDR1 is SGHTA and CDR2 FQGTGA. V shed 5 bases and J shed 11 bases, with 12 bases lying between them. CDR3 residues: CASSLRVLAFF. The CDR3 DNA follows: TGTGCCAGCAGCCTCAGGGTGTTGGCTTTCTTT.

The CDR3 region has the DNA TGCGCCAGCAGCTTGGCCTTAAGCAATCAGCCCCAGCATTTT. This gives the protein CASSLALSNQPQHF. This chain links TRBV5-1 with TRBJ1-5; D unresolved. With 0 bases removed from V and 1 base from J, the gap between germline ends came to 5 bases. Per germline, CDR1 SGHRS and CDR2 YFSETQ. The CDR3 has 14 amino acids.

This clone was seen only a few times. The rearrangement uses TRBV4-1 and TRBJ2-1; the match to TRBD1 covers 9 bases. With 1 base clipped from V and 6 bases from J, the junction kept 4 bases outside the gene matches. Germline lookup yields CDR1 MGHRA and CDR2 YSYEKL. The CDR3 is 15 residues long. The CDR3 nucleotides read TGCGCCAGCAGCCAAGCACAGGGGGCCGGCAATGAGCAGTTCTTC. This sequence encodes CASSQAQGAGNEQFF.

This clone was seen once. This CDR3 reads CASSLDRETEAFF. As DNA, the CDR3 is TGTGCCAGCAGCCTGGACAGGGAAACTGAAGCTTTCTTT. The rearrangement links TRBV11-2 to TRBJ1-1; TRBD1 aligns across 8 bases. V lost 5 bases and J lost 5; bases outside the gene matches: 4. The CDR3 is made up of 13 amino acids. Germline CDR1 and CDR2: SGHAT and FQNNGV.

A remark on this clone: At one boundary the junction diverges from the germline segment, which might be a read error. The V and J genes are TRBV7-6 and TRBJ1-1; D gene ambiguous. The CDR3 runs 12 residues. Per the germline V gene, CDR1 is SGHVS and CDR2 is FNYEAQ. CDR3 bases: TGTGCCAGCAGCCTGCTGAGTGCTGAGGCTTTCTTT. This translates into CASSLLSAEAFF.

In its sample, this clone was seen once. The chain carries TRBV19 and TRBJ2-2; 7 bases align to TRBD2. Germline CDR1 is LNHDA and CDR2 is SQIVND (reference sequence). J was trimmed by 4 bases and V by 7 bases; bases with no gene match: 9. The length of the CDR3 is 15 residues. The CDR3 DNA is TGTGCCAGTAAGAGGACGGGGGGAGGCACCGGGGAGCTGTTTTTT. Translated: CASKRTGGGTGELFF.

This chain links TRBV27 with TRBJ2-3, with D tentatively TRBD1 (6 bases). Trimming stripped 8 bases from V and 4 bases from J, with 25 bases between. The CDR3 runs to 17 residues. Germline-derived CDR1 and CDR2 are MNHEY and SMNVEV (reference sequence). CDR3 coding DNA: TGTGCCAGCGGGCCCACCTACGTCCAGGGGCAATCAGATACGCAGTATTTT. Its translation: CASGPTYVQGQSDTQYF.

Here the CDR3 DNA reads TGTGCCAGCAGCGTAGAAGACAGGGGGGTGAACACTGAAGCTTTCTTT. Protein product: CASSVEDRGVNTEAFF. This sequence joins TRBV7-2 and TRBJ1-1; TRBD1 matches 9 bases. Germline CDR1 SGHTA, CDR2 FQGNSA. The trim removed 5 bases at V and 0 bases at J, leaving 7 bases unmatched. The CDR3 covers 16 residues.

This CDR3 reads CASSPQTWGAGNTIYF. The CDR3 nucleotides read TGTGCCAGCAGCCCCCAAACATGGGGGGCTGGAAACACCATATATTTT. The chain uses TRBV3-1 (or the pseudogene TRBV3-2) and TRBJ1-3; a possible D gene is TRBD1 (5 bases). This CDR3 spans 16 amino acids. Trimming removed 4 bases from V and 2 bases from J, with 15 bases in between. Germline V CDR1 and CDR2: LGHDT, YNNKEL (reference sequence).

This chain connects TRBV7-2 to TRBJ1-5; D is unresolved. The CDR3 runs to 14 residues. The germline V gene encodes CDR1 SGHTA and CDR2 FQGNSA. V lost 0 bases and J lost 5, with 8 bases in between. As DNA, the CDR3 is TGTGCCAGCAGCTTAGCGATCCGAGATCAGCCCCAGCATTTT. It yields the protein CASSLAIRDQPQHF.

This sequence joins TRBV18 and TRBJ2-3; the match to TRBD2 covers 8 bases. V lost 3 bases, J lost 5 bases, and 7 bases stayed unmatched. The germline gives CDR1 KGHSH, CDR2 LQKENI. The CDR3 covers 15 residues. CDR3 bases: TGTGCCAGCTCACCGGACTCAAGCGGGGGAGATACGCAGTATTTT. Its protein is CASSPDSSGGDTQYF.

This clone is a singleton in its sample. CDR3 in amino acids: CASSLVTDYGYTF. The CDR3 DNA reads as TGCGCCAGCAGCTTGGTGACAGACTATGGCTACACCTTC. V and J are TRBV5-1 and TRBJ1-2; D is perhaps TRBD1 (5 bases). V was shortened by 0 bases and J by 3 bases, with 6 bases between the two germline ends. CDR3 length: 13 amino acids. The germline gives CDR1 SGHRS, CDR2 YFSETQ.

This clone came up once. This chain uses TRBV2 with TRBJ1-1; no firm D call. CDR1 and CDR2 (germline): SNHLY, FYNNEI. V was trimmed by 2 bases and J by 3 bases, leaving 13 bases between them. The CDR3 is made up of 15 amino acids. CDR3 DNA: TGTGCCAGCAGTGAAATAATAGGGAGGTACACTGAAGCTTTCTTT. Translation gives CASSEIIGRYTEAFF.

CDR3 DNA sequence: TGTGCCAGCAGTGAAGACAGGGAAGACGAGCAGTACTTC. It is translated as CASSEDREDEQYF. The chain carries TRBV2 and TRBJ2-7; D is perhaps TRBD1 (6 bases). The CDR3 runs 13 residues. CDR1 is SNHLY, CDR2 FYNNEI, per germline. Trimming shortened V by 1 base and J by 5 bases, and 9 bases separated the two germline ends. The complete variable domain, with remaining parts taken from reference TRBV2 and TRBJ2-7, reads EPEVTQTPSHQVTQMGQEVILRCVPISNHLYFYWYRQILGQKVEFLVSFYNNEISEKSEIFDDQFSVERPDGSNFTLKIRSTKLEDSAMYFCASSEDREDEQYFGPGTRLTVT.